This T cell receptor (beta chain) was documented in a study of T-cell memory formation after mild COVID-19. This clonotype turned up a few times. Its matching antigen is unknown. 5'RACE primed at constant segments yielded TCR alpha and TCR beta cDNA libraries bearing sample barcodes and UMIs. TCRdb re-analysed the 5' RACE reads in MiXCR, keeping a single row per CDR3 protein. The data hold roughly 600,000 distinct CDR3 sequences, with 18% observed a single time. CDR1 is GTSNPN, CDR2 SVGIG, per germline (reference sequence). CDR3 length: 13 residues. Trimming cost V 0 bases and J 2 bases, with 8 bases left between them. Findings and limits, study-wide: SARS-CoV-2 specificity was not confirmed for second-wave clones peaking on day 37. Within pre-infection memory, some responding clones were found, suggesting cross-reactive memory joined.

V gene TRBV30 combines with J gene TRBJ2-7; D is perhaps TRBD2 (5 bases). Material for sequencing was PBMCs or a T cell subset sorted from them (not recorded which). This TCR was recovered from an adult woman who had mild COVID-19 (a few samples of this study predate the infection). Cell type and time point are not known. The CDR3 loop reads CAWSVGVTYEQYF. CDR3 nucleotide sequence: TGTGCCTGGAGTGTCGGGGTCACCTACGAGCAGTACTTC.